This passage covers 11 T cell receptor beta chains from one sample sequenced in a study of T cell repertoires in cytomegalovirus infection (dated by TCRdb to the late 2010s). The sample was run on an Illumina HiSeq 1500. Using fastp trimming at Q25 and MiXCR clonotype assembly, TCRdb reanalyzed the public sequencing data and kept in-frame beta chains. Entries that share a CDR3 protein sequence are merged under the most common genes and DNA. In all, the sample holds a few hundred thousand distinct CDR3 sequences, and around 40% of those were seen once. Around 50% of the sample comes from the top ten. What the treatment or condition label conveys for this sample: in vitro stimulation with specific CMV peptide epitopes to enrich CMV-specific T cells. These receptors have no identified antigens. The sample consisted of cultured PBMCs, taken from culture after CMV antigen stimulation. The receptor source for this set is a human donor in good health (CMV status not recorded). Some clones in this sample may be carry-over from other donors' samples.

The V call is TRBV12-3 or TRBV12-4, the J call TRBJ2-5; TRBD1 might be the D (6 bases). The CDR3 is 14 amino acids. V was clipped by 7 bases and J by 1 base, with 13 bases between them. Here the CDR3 DNA reads TGTGCCAGCACCACAGGGTTTTCCCAAGAGACCCAGTACTTC. This codes for CASTTGFSQETQYF.

This clonotype was recorded many times. This chain uses TRBV7-2 with TRBJ2-1; D gene unclear. Germline V CDR1 and CDR2: SGHTA, FQGNSA. The CDR3 length is 14 residues. Trimming took 3 bases from V and 2 from J, leaving 8 bases between them. CDR3 loop: CASSLSTAYNEQFF. CDR3 in DNA: TGTGCCAGCAGCTTGTCAACCGCCTACAATGAGCAGTTCTTC.

This clonotype was counted between two and nine times. The chain combines TRBV27 with TRBJ2-4; 11 bases map to TRBD1. This CDR3 has 15 residues. J was trimmed by 8 bases and V by 6 bases; bases with no gene match: 9. Germline V lookup: CDR1 MNHEY, CDR2 SMNVEV (reference sequence). In DNA, the CDR3 is TGTGCCAGCAGCCTCCGGACAGGGGGCGAGGACATTCAGTACTTC. Translating gives CASSLRTGGEDIQYF.

The CDR3 region has the DNA TGTGCCAGCAGTAATGTAGTCATCGATCAGCCCCAGCATTTT. Translating gives CASSNVVIDQPQHF. This rearrangement joins TRBV25-1 to TRBJ1-5; no clear D. The ends were cut back, 5 bases at V and 5 bases at J, with 13 bases in the middle. The length of the CDR3 is 14 residues. Germline lookup yields CDR1 MGHDK and CDR2 SYGVNS.

This clonotype appeared many times. The chain combines TRBV7-2 with TRBJ2-2; 9 bases are shared with TRBD2. The CDR3 totals 16 residues. The V segment lost 3 bases and the J segment 7 bases; nucleotides outside the gene matches: 9. In germline, CDR1 is SGHTA, CDR2 FQGNSA. The CDR3 here is CASSFGTSSDGGELFF. In DNA form, the CDR3 reads TGTGCCAGCAGCTTCGGGACTAGCAGCGATGGCGGGGAGCTGTTTTTT. The variable domain in full, with the rest retrieved from reference TRBV7-2 and TRBJ2-2, is GAGVSQSPSNKVTEKGKDVELRCDPISGHTALYWYRQSLGQGLEFLIYFQGNSAPDKSGLPSDRFSAERTGGSVSTLTIQRTQQEDSAVYLCASSFGTSSDGGELFFGEGSRLTVL.

The chain is built from TRBV7-3 and TRBJ1-2; D is undetermined. The ends were cut back, 5 bases at V and 4 bases at J, with 8 bases in the middle. CDR1 is SGHTA, CDR2 FQGTGA, per germline. This CDR3 is built from 12 residues. Here the CDR3 DNA reads TGTGCCAGCAGCAACCAGACCTATGGCTACACCTTC. Encoded protein: CASSNQTYGYTF.

The genes are TRBV12-3 or TRBV12-4 and TRBJ2-3; 9 bases are shared with TRBD1. The CDR3 loop spans 12 amino acids. Trimming took 5 bases from V and 13 from J; bases not matched to a gene: 7. This CDR3 reads CASSGPGQGKYF. The CDR3 nucleotides read TGTGCCAGCAGTGGACCGGGACAGGGAAAGTATTTT.

V is TRBV11-2 and J is TRBJ2-7; the D call may be TRBD1 or TRBD2 (5 bases each). There are 15 residues in the CDR3. With 5 bases removed from V and 2 bases from J, the gap between germline ends came to 16 bases. Looked up from germline, CDR1 is SGHAT and CDR2 is FQNNGV. The CDR3 sequence is CASSPLKGPTYEQYF. The CDR3 DNA sequence: TGTGCCAGCAGCCCGTTAAAGGGACCAACCTACGAGCAGTACTTC.

The chain recombines TRBV7-8 with TRBJ1-2; D is undetermined. The germline V and J ends were trimmed by 5 bases and 4 bases, with 17 bases remaining between them. Germline assignment: CDR1 SGHVS and CDR2 FQNEAQ. CDR3 length: 15 amino acids. The DNA for the CDR3 is TGTGCCAGCAGCCATACTCCGGGTGGCCTCTATGGCTACACCTTC. Translating it yields CASSHTPGGLYGYTF.

The CDR3 here is CASSSPPTGEQFF. The CDR3 DNA follows: TGTGCCAGCAGTTCGCCTCCCACAGGGGAGCAGTTCTTC. The chain combines TRBV12-3 or TRBV12-4 with TRBJ2-1; D possibly corresponds to TRBD1 (6 bases). Trimming pared 4 bases from V and 10 bases from J, leaving 14 bases between. This CDR3 region has 13 residues.

This clonotype was counted between two and nine times. V and J are TRBV6-6 and TRBJ1-1; 7 positions match TRBD1. From germline, CDR1 is MNHNY and CDR2 SVGAGI (reference sequence). This CDR3 region has 13 residues. V lost 4 bases and J lost 6; bases outside the gene matches: 5. This CDR3 reads CASSLQGLPEAFF. CDR3 coding DNA: TGTGCCAGCAGTTTACAGGGGCTTCCTGAAGCTTTCTTT.